This T cell receptor (beta chain) is from a study of shared clonotypes between healthy human individuals. Germline values: CDR1 MGHRA, CDR2 YSYEKL. V dropped 5 bases and J dropped 3; count of bases not matched to a gene: 5. The CDR3 sequence is 16 residues long. Generated by immunoSEQ multiplex PCR, the TCRdb table keeps only in-frame clones and is missing some. Of approximately 2.4 million clones detected, approximately 95% appear once; the ten largest clones hold roughly 0.13%. This TCR was sampled from a man aged 18 to 35 in good health. The specimen sequenced was naive CD4+ T cells sorted from blood. Subset defined: CD45RA+ positively selected. The chain is built from TRBV4-1 and TRBJ2-3; 13 nucleotides agree with TRBD2. As DNA, the CDR3 is TGCGCCAGCAGCTCCGGACTAGCGGGAGTGACAGATACGCAGTATTTT. This codes for CASSSGLAGVTDTQYF.